The sequence of this T cell receptor (beta chain) was determined in a study of TIL therapy for anti-PD-1-resistant metastatic lung cancer. Study-level information: Tumors were harvested before any PD-1/PD-L1 blockade. Median tumor mutation burden was roughly 1.5 mutations per megabase.

Germline V gene data show CDR1 as SGHTA and CDR2 as FQGNSA. Trimming cost V 3 bases and J 3 bases, with 8 bases left between them. This CDR3 spans 14 amino acids. A note on this clone: Its cognate antigen is unknown.

Time point defined: pre-treatment sample, taken before nivolumab and TIL therapy. The immunoSEQ assay was v3. Each library reached about 2 million read pairs, or about 5-6 million at deep level. TCRdb's copy holds only in-frame clones and misses some; the assay was immunoSEQ multiplex PCR. The table shows approximately 10,000 clones, with 60% to 80% occurring only once. Points from the study as a whole: Treatment-naive, never-smoker and oncogene-addicted patients were overrepresented in this highly selected cohort.

The sequence was obtained from a person between 30 and 79 years old with non-small cell lung cancer. The chain employs TRBV7-2 and TRBJ2-2, with D perhaps TRBD2 (5 bases). Sequenced material: blood, taken at baseline. CDR3 coding DNA: TGTGCCAGCAGCTTCCGGGGTGACACCGGGGAGCTGTTTTTT. This codes for CASSFRGDTGELFF.